The clone carrying this TCR beta chain showed up just a few times. Its specificity is unknown. This sample was included in a study of cytomegalovirus exposure and HLA in healthy donors. The primer mix had 60 Vbeta and 13 Jbeta primers. Clones were read by immunoSEQ multiplex PCR, and TCRdb kept only the in-frame ones, dropping some. The repertoire includes roughly 97,000 clones, 73% of them detected once, and under 4.5% sits in the top ten. The CDR3 sequence is 13 residues long. Looked up from germline, CDR1 is MNHNS and CDR2 is SASEGT. The V and J ends lost 5 bases and 10 bases respectively, with 17 bases between them. Findings and caveats of the study: As confirmed in vitro, a few CMV-associated chains were specific for CMV antigens.

The V and J genes are TRBV6-1 and TRBJ1-1, with D maybe TRBD1 (5 bases). This clonotype originated in a man aged 40-50 years in good health and CMV-seronegative. Material for sequencing was PBMCs. The CDR3, as DNA: TGTGCCAGCAGTTCCACATCATCAACAGGAGCTTTCTTT. This sequence encodes CASSSTSSTGAFF.